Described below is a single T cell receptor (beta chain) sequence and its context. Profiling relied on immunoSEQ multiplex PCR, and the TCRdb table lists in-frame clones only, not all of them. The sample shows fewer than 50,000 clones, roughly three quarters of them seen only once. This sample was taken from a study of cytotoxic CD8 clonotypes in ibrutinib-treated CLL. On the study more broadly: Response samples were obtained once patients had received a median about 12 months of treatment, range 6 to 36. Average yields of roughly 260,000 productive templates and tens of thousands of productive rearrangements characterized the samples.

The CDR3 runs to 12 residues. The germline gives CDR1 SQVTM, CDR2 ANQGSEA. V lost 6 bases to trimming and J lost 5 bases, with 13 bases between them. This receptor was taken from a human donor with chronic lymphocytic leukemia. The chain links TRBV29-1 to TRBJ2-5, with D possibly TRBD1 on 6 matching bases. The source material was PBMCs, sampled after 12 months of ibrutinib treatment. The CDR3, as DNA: TGCAGCGTGGAGACAGGAATCGAGACCCAGTACTTC. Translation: CSVETGIETQYF.